This T cell receptor beta chain originates from a study of T cells in Graves' hyperthyroidism and ophthalmopathy. Study-level points and caveats: By a 13 V-J model, ophthalmopathy was set apart from stable hyperthyroidism.

In the ophthalmopathy cohort, Clinical Activity Score was at least 3, NOSPECS grade at least 4, and duration under 3 months. This clonotype was observed many times. What it binds is unknown. The CDR3 totals 12 residues. CDR1 is SNHLY, CDR2 FYNNEI, per germline. V lost 2 bases and J lost 10, with 9 bases in between. RNA transcripts gave rise to amplified TCR beta CDR3 regions. The TCR CDR3 was amplified in a first-round RT-PCR using the HTBI primer set. TCRdb called the multiplex PCR reads again in MiXCR, with one record for every CDR3 protein. The table records more than 350,000 distinct CDR3 sequences, around 15% of them present only once.

The chain employs TRBV2 and TRBJ1-5, with D uncertain. The sequence came from a woman in her fifties or sixties with Graves' ophthalmopathy. Sequenced input: blood. CDR3 amino acids: CASSEFVRPQHF. Written as DNA, the CDR3 is TGTGCCAGCAGTGAATTTGTGAGACCCCAGCATTTT. The whole variable domain, remainder taken from reference TRBV2 and TRBJ1-5, is EPEVTQTPSHQVTQMGQEVILRCVPISNHLYFYWYRQILGQKVEFLVSFYNNEISEKSEIFDDQFSVERPDGSNFTLKIRSTKLEDSAMYFCASSEFVRPQHFGDGTRLSIL.